What follows are 25 T cell receptor beta chains derived from one specimen sequenced in a study of blood T cell repertoires in COVID-19. Profiling relied on immunoSEQ multiplex PCR, and the TCRdb table lists in-frame clones only, not all of them. The sample includes some 120,000 clones, less than 95% of them seen just once. Input material: peripheral blood. The origin of the receptors is a human donor with active COVID-19. The donor label of this sample is uncertain.

The V and J genes are TRBV2 and TRBJ1-5; possibly TRBD1 for D (5 bases). Germline V gene data show CDR1 as SNHLY and CDR2 as FYNNEI. V gave up 5 bases and J gave up 4 bases, with 15 bases separating them. The CDR3 is 15 residues long. CDR3 region: CASSPVRSGNQPQHF. Here the CDR3 DNA reads TGTGCCAGCAGTCCAGTTCGGTCAGGGAATCAGCCCCAGCATTTT.

V is TRBV4-3 and J is TRBJ2-6; D is possibly TRBD2 (5 bases). The germline gives CDR1 LGHNA, CDR2 YSLEER. The CDR3 spans 15 residues. The V and J ends lost 5 bases and 3 bases respectively, with 11 bases between them. The DNA of the CDR3 is TGCGCCAGCAGCGAGGACTCGGGTGGGGCCAACGTCCTGACTTTC. Translated: CASSEDSGGANVLTF.

V gene TRBV3-1 (or the pseudogene TRBV3-2) combines with J gene TRBJ2-5, with D hard to call. V dropped 4 bases and J dropped 5 bases, with 8 bases sitting between them. Per germline, CDR1 LGHDT and CDR2 YNNKEL (reference sequence). The CDR3 has 12 residues. This CDR3 reads CASSPLAETQYF. As DNA, the CDR3 is TGTGCCAGCAGCCCCCTCGCGGAGACCCAGTACTTC.

The chain uses TRBV7-2 and TRBJ1-1, with 8 bases fitting TRBD1. The germline V gene encodes CDR1 SGHTA and CDR2 FQGNSA. V trimming: 5 bases; J trimming: 6 bases; junction bases outside the gene matches: 8. The CDR3 runs to 14 residues. CDR3 nucleotides: TGTGCCAGCAGCCTCGGACAGGGATGGCCTGAAGCTTTCTTT. Protein sequence: CASSLGQGWPEAFF.

The rearrangement links TRBV19 to TRBJ1-1, with D maybe TRBD1 (5 bases). The CDR3 runs to 17 residues. Looked up from germline, CDR1 is LNHDA and CDR2 is SQIVND (reference sequence). Trimming took 5 bases from V and 1 from J, leaving 20 bases between them. CDR3 residues: CASSLSFGGDRNTEAFF. DNA for the CDR3: TGTGCCAGTAGTCTAAGTTTCGGGGGGGATCGGAACACTGAAGCTTTCTTT.

This rearrangement joins TRBV6-2 or TRBV6-3 to TRBJ2-2; 11 nucleotides align to TRBD1. Germline lookup yields CDR1 MNHEY and CDR2 SVGEGT. The CDR3 runs to 17 residues. With V trimmed by 0 bases and J by 5 bases, 5 bases remained unmatched. The CDR3 DNA is TGTGCCAGCAGTTACTCCCCGGACAGGGGGCTAACCGGGGAGCTGTTTTTT. Translated, it gives CASSYSPDRGLTGELFF.

The rearrangement joins TRBV5-6 to TRBJ2-5, with 10 bases matching TRBD1. J lost 5 bases, V lost 3 bases, and 7 bases had no gene match. The CDR3 totals 15 residues. CDR1 is SGHDT, CDR2 YYEEEE, per germline. The CDR3 sequence: CASSSGQGRMETQYF. The CDR3 bases are TGTGCCAGCAGCTCGGGACAGGGGCGCATGGAGACCCAGTACTTC.

V usage is TRBV19 and J usage is TRBJ1-5; perhaps TRBD1 as D (5 bases). Germline CDR1 and CDR2: LNHDA and SQIVND (reference sequence). V was shortened by 3 bases and J by 4 bases, with 10 bases between the two germline ends. This CDR3 is built from 14 residues. The CDR3: CASSMWTLNQPQHF. CDR3 DNA: TGTGCCAGTAGTATGTGGACACTTAATCAGCCCCAGCATTTT.

The chain employs TRBV7-8 and TRBJ1-5; D uncertain. Germline CDR1 is SGHVS and CDR2 is FQNEAQ. The V and J ends lost 6 bases and 0 bases respectively, with 12 bases between them. The CDR3 extends over 15 amino acids. CDR3 DNA sequence: TGTGCCAGCAGTCAAAGAGAAGATAGCAATCAGCCCCAGCATTTT. Protein: CASSQREDSNQPQHF.

The J gene is TRBJ1-2, the V gene TRBV28; D unresolved. The CDR3 has 15 residues. Trimming left V 5 bases short and J 0 bases short, with 13 bases between. Germline-derived CDR1 and CDR2 are MDHEN and SYDVKM. The CDR3 coding sequence is TGTGCCAGCAGTCCGGCCCTCGGAGCTAACTATGGCTACACCTTC. This sequence encodes CASSPALGANYGYTF.

This rearrangement joins TRBV7-2 to TRBJ1-1; no clear D. CDR3 size: 13 residues. The V gene's germline CDR1 is SGHTA and CDR2 FQGNSA. Trimming took 3 bases from V and 1 from J, leaving 6 bases between them. CDR3 sequence (DNA): TGTGCCAGCAGCTTTACCGGGAACACTGAAGCTTTCTTT. Translation gives CASSFTGNTEAFF.

The V and J genes are TRBV15 and TRBJ2-2; 9 bases are shared with TRBD1. Germline assignment: CDR1 LNHNV and CDR2 YYDKDF (reference sequence). V dropped 3 bases and J dropped 6; count of bases not matched to a gene: 8. CDR3 length equals 16 residues. The CDR3 sequence: CATSRSQGAISGELFF. CDR3 DNA: TGTGCCACCAGCAGGTCACAGGGGGCGATTTCCGGGGAGCTGTTTTTT.

The chain uses TRBV19 and TRBJ1-1; no clear D. Trimming took 3 bases from V and 0 from J, leaving 5 bases between them. The CDR3 runs to 13 residues. Germline values: CDR1 LNHDA, CDR2 SQIVND (reference sequence). CDR3 in amino acids: CASSIAVNTEAFF. The CDR3 DNA sequence: TGTGCCAGTAGTATTGCAGTGAACACTGAAGCTTTCTTT.

This clone was detected a few times. The chain joins TRBV29-1 to TRBJ2-3; TRBD2 matches 7 bases. This CDR3 is built from 15 residues. Germline assignment: CDR1 SQVTM and CDR2 ANQGSEA. V was pared by 3 bases and J by 1 base, with 7 bases of the junction left unmatched. The CDR3 DNA reads TGCAGCGTTGAGGGGGGGGAAATAGGCACAGATACGCAGTATTTT. It encodes CSVEGGEIGTDTQYF.

This clone was counted once. J is TRBJ2-3 and V is TRBV28; the D gene is possibly TRBD2 (7 bases). Trimming removed 1 base at V and 0 bases at J, with 11 bases between. CDR1 is MDHEN and CDR2 is SYDVKM in the germline V gene. The CDR3 runs to 16 residues. Written as DNA, the CDR3 is TGTGCCAGCAGTTTATACGCGGGGGCCAGCACAGATACGCAGTATTTT. Amino acids: CASSLYAGASTDTQYF.

The genes are TRBV5-1 and TRBJ2-5, with unresolved D. This CDR3 spans 14 amino acids. The ends were cut back, 0 bases at V and 1 base at J, with 7 bases in the middle. In germline, CDR1 is SGHRS, CDR2 YFSETQ. The CDR3 region is CASSLARVQETQYF. Here the CDR3 DNA reads TGCGCCAGCAGCTTGGCTCGAGTCCAAGAGACCCAGTACTTC.

The gene calls are TRBV5-1 and TRBJ1-2, with 7 bases lining up with TRBD1. The CDR3 is made up of 17 amino acids. Trimming at V came to 3 bases and at J to 1 base, leaving 12 bases not matched to a gene. Germline assignment: CDR1 SGHRS and CDR2 YFSETQ. CDR3 protein: CASSSKTGTAFNYGYTF. CDR3 in DNA: TGCGCCAGCAGCTCTAAGACCGGGACAGCCTTTAACTATGGCTACACCTTC.

The CDR3 sequence: CAISGDGQGRGYEQYF. For the CDR3, the DNA is TGTGCCATCAGTGGAGACGGACAGGGCCGAGGCTACGAGCAGTACTTC. The chain recombines TRBV10-3 with TRBJ2-7, with 8 bases identical to TRBD1. CDR1 and CDR2 from the germline V gene are ENHRY and SYGVKD. V lost 4 bases to trimming and J lost 3 bases; unmatched junction nucleotides: 11. This CDR3 has 16 residues.

V gene TRBV7-2 combines with J gene TRBJ1-4; D may be TRBD1 (6 bases). This CDR3 comprises 14 residues. Deletions cut 1 base from V and 4 bases from J, with 7 bases between. CDR1 is SGHTA, CDR2 FQGNSA, per germline. The CDR3 sequence is CASSLVGGNEKLFF. The CDR3 DNA reads as TGTGCCAGCAGCTTAGTAGGGGGTAATGAAAAACTGTTTTTT.

The chain joins TRBV4-3 to TRBJ2-3; 9 nucleotides match TRBD2. Trimming at V came to 0 bases and at J to 4 bases, leaving 5 bases not matched to a gene. CDR3 length equals 16 residues. From germline, CDR1 is LGHNA and CDR2 YSLEER. CDR3: CASSQDPSGAPDTQYF. The DNA for the CDR3 is TGCGCCAGCAGCCAAGACCCTAGCGGGGCCCCAGATACGCAGTATTTT.

This chain connects TRBV15 to TRBJ2-5; D perhaps matches TRBD2 (5 bases). V was clipped by 5 bases and J by 1 base, with 11 bases between them. In germline, CDR1 is LNHNV, CDR2 YYDKDF (reference sequence). The CDR3 covers 14 residues. CDR3 coding DNA: TGTGCCACCAGCCTTCGGGATGGCCAAGAGACCCAGTACTTC. Its protein product is CATSLRDGQETQYF.

The genes are TRBV9 and TRBJ2-1, with a possible D match to TRBD2 (5 bases). Germline V CDR1 and CDR2: SGDLS, YYNGEE. The CDR3 loop spans 14 amino acids. V lost 2 bases to trimming and J lost 6 bases, with 12 bases between them. The CDR3 DNA sequence: TGTGCCAGCAGCGTTGGGCGGGTGCTCAATGAGCAGTTCTTC. Protein: CASSVGRVLNEQFF.

This chain joins TRBV2 and TRBJ1-5; a weak D match, TRBD1 (6 bases). Between the trimmed V and J ends, which lost 6 bases and 7 bases, there was a span of 13 bases. The CDR3 is 13 amino acids. CDR1 is SNHLY and CDR2 is FYNNEI in the germline V gene. CDR3: CASRLQGVQPQHF. Here the CDR3 DNA reads TGTGCCAGCAGGCTACAGGGAGTACAGCCCCAGCATTTT.

The rearrangement joins TRBV7-6 to TRBJ2-7; 10 bases map to TRBD2. The V and J ends lost 0 bases and 2 bases, in that order; junction bases with no gene match: 13. From germline, CDR1 is SGHVS and CDR2 FNYEAQ. This CDR3 is 19 amino acids long. The CDR3: CASSLAQSSGGPLPYEQYF. The CDR3, as DNA: TGTGCCAGCAGCTTAGCTCAATCTAGCGGGGGCCCCCTACCCTACGAGCAGTACTTC.

The CDR3 sequence is CASSLRDFGYTF. The CDR3, as DNA: TGTGCCAGCAGTTTACGCGACTTTGGCTACACCTTC. This chain connects TRBV12-3 or TRBV12-4 to TRBJ1-2; no clear D gene. V was cut by 2 bases and J by 7 bases, with 8 bases left in between. CDR3 length: 12 residues.